These 5 T cell receptor beta chains originate from one sample sequenced in a study of blood T cell repertoires in COVID-19. Sequenced by immunoSEQ multiplex PCR; TCRdb stores in-frame clones only, minus some. Among about 150,000 clones listed, roughly 79% were seen once. The sequenced sample consisted of peripheral blood. These receptors were obtained from a man in his fifties or sixties with active or convalescent COVID-19.

CDR3 amino acids: CASSVGPGQETQYF. DNA for the CDR3: TGTGCCAGCAGCGTAGGGCCGGGTCAAGAGACCCAGTACTTC. The rearrangement joins TRBV11-1 to TRBJ2-5; D gene unclear. Trimming cost V 5 bases and J 2 bases, with 12 bases left between them. The CDR3 runs 14 residues. Looked up from germline, CDR1 is SGHAT and CDR2 is FQDESV (reference sequence). The whole variable domain, remainder taken from reference TRBV11-1 and TRBJ2-5, is EAEVAQSPRYKITEKSQAVAFWCDPISGHATLYWYRQILGQGPELLVQFQDESVVDDSQLPKDRFSAERLKGVDSTLKIQPAELGDSAMYLCASSVGPGQETQYFGPGTRLLVL.

V is TRBV20-1 and J is TRBJ2-5; D not resolved. This CDR3 spans 10 amino acids. Deletions cut 6 bases from V and 4 bases from J, with 6 bases between. The V gene's germline CDR1 is DFQATT and CDR2 SNEGSKA (reference sequence). The CDR3 sequence is CSASSETQYF. The CDR3 bases are TGCAGTGCCTCCTCAGAGACCCAGTACTTC.

The rearrangement joins TRBV7-9 to TRBJ2-2; 11 bases map to TRBD2. CDR3 size: 15 residues. V was pared by 6 bases and J by 6 bases, with 6 bases of the junction left unmatched. Germline V gene data show CDR1 as SEHNR and CDR2 as FQNEAQ (reference sequence). CDR3 bases: TGTGCCAGCAGATCCGGGACTAGCGGAGCCGGGGAGCTGTTTTTT. The encoded protein is CASRSGTSGAGELFF.

The chain carries TRBV5-1 and TRBJ1-5; the match to TRBD1 covers 8 bases. Germline V lookup: CDR1 SGHRS, CDR2 YFSETQ. V lost 4 bases to trimming and J lost 6 bases; unmatched junction nucleotides: 9. CDR3 length: 15 residues. CDR3 sequence (DNA): TGCGCCAGCAGCCGGGAGGCAGGGGGCGGTCAGCCCCAGCATTTT. Translation: CASSREAGGGQPQHF.

CDR3 residues: CASSFSGQDTQYF. CDR3 DNA: TGTGCCAGCAGTTTCTCGGGACAGGATACGCAGTATTTT. This sequence joins TRBV27 and TRBJ2-3; 7 bases align to TRBD1. V was pared by 3 bases and J by 6 bases, with 3 bases of the junction left unmatched. The CDR3 contains 13 residues. Germline loops: CDR1 MNHEY, CDR2 SMNVEV (reference sequence).